This T cell receptor (beta chain) was sequenced in a study of blood T cell repertoires in COVID-19. About the study: Nucleic acid was either cDNA or gDNA, and it came from T cells, B-cell-depleted T cells, or PBMCs.

There are a few counts of this clone. The CDR3 loop spans 14 amino acids. Deletions cut 4 bases from V and 4 bases from J, with 15 bases between. Looked up from germline, CDR1 is SGHNT and CDR2 is YYREEE (reference sequence). Study processing details: From reference gene primer amplification, estimates of nucleated cell counts were derived. This table comes from immunoSEQ multiplex PCR, and its TCRdb copy is limited to in-frame clones, with some not included. V, J and clone size are taken as reported in that table, and D and trimming were inferred from the DNA itself. The table includes about 62,000 clones, around 84% detected once.

The sample comprised peripheral blood. The chain is built from TRBV5-4 and TRBJ2-7, with a possible D match to TRBD2 (6 bases). The TCR sequence derives from an older man with acute or convalescent COVID-19. CDR3 bases: TGTGCCAGCAGCCGAGAGCTTGCGGGGTACGAGCAGTACTTC. Translation gives CASSRELAGYEQYF.